This T cell receptor beta chain was recovered during a study of blood T cells in healthy people across ages. This clonotype was recorded at least ten times. What it recognizes is unknown. Study-wide results and caveats: Naive CD4+ cells and diversity were both higher in long-lived donors than in aged donors. Reliance upon unsorted PBMCs precluded definitive naive versus antigen-experienced comparison.

The sample providers were healthy Caucasian people from Russia, aged roughly 6 to 95. The extraction recovered at least 5 micrograms of total RNA per sample. PCR was performed a second time for about 6 to 12 cycles using a sample-barcoded 5' primer and a J-beta primer mix. TCRdb passed the 5' RACE reads through MiXCR, listing each CDR3 protein once. The table records around 650,000 distinct CDR3 sequences, approximately 30% of them present only once. V shed 1 base and J shed 6 bases, with 20 bases lying between them. The germline V gene has CDR1 SGHRS and CDR2 YFSETQ. CDR3 length: 17 amino acids. The sequencing input was blood. V usage is TRBV5-1 and J usage is TRBJ2-1; D may be TRBD2 (6 bases). The sequence came from a woman of 80 years or more in good health. The CDR3 sequence is CASSLMVRRGNTNEQFF. The CDR3 coding sequence is TGCGCCAGCAGCTTGATGGTCCGGCGGGGTAATACCAATGAGCAGTTCTTC. The complete variable domain, with remaining parts taken from reference TRBV5-1 and TRBJ2-1, reads KAGVTQTPRYLIKTRGQQVTLSCSPISGHRSVSWYQQTPGQGLQFLFEYFSETQRNKGNFPGRFSGRQFSNSRSEMNVSTLELGDSALYLCASSLMVRRGNTNEQFFGPGTRLTVL.